This T cell receptor (beta chain) was identified during a study of T cell responses to AZD1222 COVID-19 vaccine. Points from the study as a whole: Spike-spanning, vaccine-associated CD4 TCRs were dominant at 160-218 and 743-854.

Clones were sequenced by immunoSEQ multiplex PCR, and TCRdb holds only the in-frame ones, with some missing. This table has 150,000 to 200,000 clones, roughly 92% appearing once. The CDR3 loop spans 13 amino acids. Germline assignment: CDR1 LGHNT and CDR2 FRNRAP. V gave up 1 base and J gave up 8 bases, with 12 bases separating them. As regards this clone: Its antigen is as yet unknown.

This receptor was identified in an adult in good health. Sequencing was performed on peripheral blood, taken on day 0 of AZD1222 vaccination. This chain connects TRBV12-5 to TRBJ2-7, with D perhaps matching TRBD2 (7 bases). The CDR3 DNA reads TGTGCTAGTGGTTTGGGGACCGGGGGGCAGCAGTACTTC. Translating gives CASGLGTGGQQYF.